Sequencing of this TCR beta chain was carried out in a study of cytomegalovirus exposure and HLA in healthy donors. The wider study: An earlier analysis found around 120 million unique TCR beta sequences from approximately 200 million T cells.

The PCR had 60 Vbeta and 13 Jbeta primers. This table comes from immunoSEQ multiplex PCR, and its TCRdb copy is limited to in-frame clones, with some not included. The table shows about 140,000 clones, with around 80% occurring only once. Looked up from germline, CDR1 is MDHEN and CDR2 is SYDVKM. This CDR3 has 14 amino acids. V was clipped by 8 bases and J by 1 base; unmatched bases: 7. The chain combines TRBV28 with TRBJ2-7; 8 nucleotides line up with TRBD1. The specimen sequenced was PBMCs. This sequence originates from a man between 45 and 60 years old in good health and CMV-seronegative. The CDR3 loop reads CASRLGQGSYEQYF. In DNA form, the CDR3 reads TGTGCCAGCCGGTTAGGACAGGGATCCTACGAGCAGTACTTC.